Listed below are T cell receptor beta chains from one sample, sequenced in a study of cytomegalovirus exposure and HLA in healthy donors. Profiling relied on immunoSEQ multiplex PCR, and the TCRdb table lists in-frame clones only, not all of them. The data contain under 65,000 clones, 85% to 95% of them singletons. The specimen sequenced was PBMCs. Source of these receptors: a woman in her late teens or twenties in good health and CMV-seropositive. Both conserved end residues are part of each CDR3. D genes are given only for firm matches. Where a row states a size, it is once, few, many or the class of an expanded clone; other rows omit it.

j_call	clone_size	d_call	v_call	cdr3_aa	cdr3_nt
TRBJ2-2	-	-	TRBV7-8	CASSTRIDTGELFF	TGTGCCAGCAGCACTAGGATAGACACCGGGGAGCTGTTTTTT
TRBJ2-7	-	-	TRBV30	CAWRGVTGNVNEQYF	TGTGCCTGGAGGGGGGTCACAGGGAACGTTAACGAGCAGTACTTC
TRBJ2-5	-	-	TRBV20-1	CSARVRETQYF	TGCAGTGCTAGAGTACGGGAGACCCAGTACTTC
TRBJ2-3	-	TRBD2	TRBV5-1	CASSEPGAGGGADTQYF	TGCGCCAGCAGCGAACCGGGCGCGGGGGGGGGAGCGGATACGCAGTATTTT
TRBJ2-2	-	TRBD1	TRBV29-1	CSARGTANTGELFF	TGCAGCGCGCGAGGGACAGCGAACACCGGGGAGCTGTTTTTT
TRBJ2-2	-	-	TRBV19	CATSKRVGELFF	TGTGCCACTTCCAAGCGCGTAGGGGAGCTGTTTTTT
TRBJ2-7	-	-	TRBV5-4	CASSRQAGLTYEQYF	TGTGCCAGCAGCCGTCAAGCGGGCCTTACCTACGAGCAGTACTTC
TRBJ2-1	once	TRBD1	TRBV28	CASYPGQGAHEQFF	TGTGCCAGCTACCCGGGACAGGGGGCCCATGAGCAGTTCTTC
TRBJ2-5	-	-	TRBV28	CASSLDNWQETQYF	TGTGCCAGCAGTTTAGACAACTGGCAAGAGACCCAGTACTTC
TRBJ2-1	-	-	TRBV4-1	CASSETGISEYEQFF	TGCGCCAGCAGCGAAACAGGGATTTCGGAGTATGAGCAGTTCTTC